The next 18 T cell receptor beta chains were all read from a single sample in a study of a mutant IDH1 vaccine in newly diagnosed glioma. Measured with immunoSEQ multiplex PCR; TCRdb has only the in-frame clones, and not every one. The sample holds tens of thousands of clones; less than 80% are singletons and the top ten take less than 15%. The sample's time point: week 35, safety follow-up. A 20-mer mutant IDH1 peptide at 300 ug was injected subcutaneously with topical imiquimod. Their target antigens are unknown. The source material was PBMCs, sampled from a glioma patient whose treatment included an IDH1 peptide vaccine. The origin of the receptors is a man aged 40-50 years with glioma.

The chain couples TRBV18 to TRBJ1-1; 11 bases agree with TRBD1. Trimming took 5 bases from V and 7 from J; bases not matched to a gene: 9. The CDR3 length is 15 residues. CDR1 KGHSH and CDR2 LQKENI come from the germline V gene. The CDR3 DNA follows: TGTGCCAGCTCAGCGACCGGGACAGGGGGAGGTGAAGCTTTCTTT. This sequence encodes CASSATGTGGGEAFF.

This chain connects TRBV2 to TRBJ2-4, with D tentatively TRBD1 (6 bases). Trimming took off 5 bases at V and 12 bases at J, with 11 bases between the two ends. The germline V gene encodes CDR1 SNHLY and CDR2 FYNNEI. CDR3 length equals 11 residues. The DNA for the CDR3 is TGTGCCAGCAGTTTCACAGGGAATCAGTACTTC. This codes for CASSFTGNQYF.

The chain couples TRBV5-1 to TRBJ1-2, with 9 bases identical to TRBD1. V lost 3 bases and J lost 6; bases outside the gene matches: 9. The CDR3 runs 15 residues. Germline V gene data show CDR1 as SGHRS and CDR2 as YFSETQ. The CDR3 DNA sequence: TGCGCCAGCAGCTCTCAAGACGGGACAGGGCATGGCTACACCTTC. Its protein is CASSSQDGTGHGYTF.

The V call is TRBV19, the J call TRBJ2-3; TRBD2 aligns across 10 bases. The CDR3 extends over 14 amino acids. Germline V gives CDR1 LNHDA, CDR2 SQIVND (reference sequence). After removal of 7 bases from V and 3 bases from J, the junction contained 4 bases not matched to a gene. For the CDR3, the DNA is TGTGCCAGTACGGGAGCGGGAGGGACAGATACGCAGTATTTT. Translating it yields CASTGAGGTDTQYF.

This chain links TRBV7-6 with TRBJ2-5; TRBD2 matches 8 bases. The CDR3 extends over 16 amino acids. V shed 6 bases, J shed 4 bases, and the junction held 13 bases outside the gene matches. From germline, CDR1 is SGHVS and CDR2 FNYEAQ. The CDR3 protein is CASSPPPAGVIETQYF. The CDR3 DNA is TGTGCCAGCAGTCCCCCTCCAGCGGGAGTTATAGAGACCCAGTACTTC.

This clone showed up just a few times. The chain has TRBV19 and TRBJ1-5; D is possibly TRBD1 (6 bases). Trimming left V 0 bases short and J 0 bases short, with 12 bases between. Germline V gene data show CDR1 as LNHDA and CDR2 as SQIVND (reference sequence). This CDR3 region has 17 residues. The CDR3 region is CASSIDSGDYSNQPQHF. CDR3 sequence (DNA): TGTGCCAGTAGTATAGACTCAGGGGACTATAGCAATCAGCCCCAGCATTTT.

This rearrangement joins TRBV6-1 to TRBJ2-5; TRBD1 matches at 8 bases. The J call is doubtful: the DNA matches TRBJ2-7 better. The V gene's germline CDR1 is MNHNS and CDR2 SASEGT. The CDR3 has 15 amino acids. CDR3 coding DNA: TGTGCCAGTACCTGGGCAGGGGGCTTCTCCTACGAGCAGTACTTC. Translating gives CASTWAGGFSYEQYF.

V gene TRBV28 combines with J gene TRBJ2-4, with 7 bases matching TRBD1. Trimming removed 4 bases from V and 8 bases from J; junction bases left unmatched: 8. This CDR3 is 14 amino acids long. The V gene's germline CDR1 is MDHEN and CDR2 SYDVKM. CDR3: CASSSWSRGHIQYF. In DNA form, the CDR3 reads TGTGCCAGCAGTTCGTGGTCGAGGGGGCACATTCAGTACTTC.

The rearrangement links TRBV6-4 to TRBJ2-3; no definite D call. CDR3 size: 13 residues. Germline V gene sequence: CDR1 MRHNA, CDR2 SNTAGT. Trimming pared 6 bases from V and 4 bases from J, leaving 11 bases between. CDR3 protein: CASRAVVPDTQYF. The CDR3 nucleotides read TGTGCCAGCAGAGCCGTGGTGCCAGATACGCAGTATTTT.

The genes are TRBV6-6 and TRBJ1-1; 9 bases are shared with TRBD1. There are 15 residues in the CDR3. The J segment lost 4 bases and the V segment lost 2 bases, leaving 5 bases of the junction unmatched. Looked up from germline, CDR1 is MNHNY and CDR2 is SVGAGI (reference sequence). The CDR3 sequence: CASSYDDRGSTEAFF. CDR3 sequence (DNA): TGTGCCAGCAGTTACGACGACAGGGGGTCCACTGAAGCTTTCTTT.

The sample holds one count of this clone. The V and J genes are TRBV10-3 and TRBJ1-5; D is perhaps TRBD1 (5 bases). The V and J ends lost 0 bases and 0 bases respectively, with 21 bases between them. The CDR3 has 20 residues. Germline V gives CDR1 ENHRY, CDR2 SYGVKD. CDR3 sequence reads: CAISESSGALAGGSNQPQHF. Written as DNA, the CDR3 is TGTGCCATCAGTGAGTCCTCTGGGGCGCTCGCGGGAGGTAGCAATCAGCCCCAGCATTTT.

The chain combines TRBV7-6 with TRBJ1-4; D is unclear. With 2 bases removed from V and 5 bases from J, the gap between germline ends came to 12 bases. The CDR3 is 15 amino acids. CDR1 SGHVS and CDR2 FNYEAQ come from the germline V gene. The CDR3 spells CASSLNEGRNEKLFF. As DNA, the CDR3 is TGTGCCAGCAGCTTAAACGAGGGCCGCAATGAAAAACTGTTTTTT.

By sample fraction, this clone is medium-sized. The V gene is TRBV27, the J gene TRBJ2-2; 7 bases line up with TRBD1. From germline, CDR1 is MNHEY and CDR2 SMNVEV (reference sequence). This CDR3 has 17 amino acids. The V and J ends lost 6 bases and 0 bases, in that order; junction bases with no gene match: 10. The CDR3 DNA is TGTGCCAGCAGACAGGGAACCGGGACAGCGAACACCGGGGAGCTGTTTTTT. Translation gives CASRQGTGTANTGELFF.

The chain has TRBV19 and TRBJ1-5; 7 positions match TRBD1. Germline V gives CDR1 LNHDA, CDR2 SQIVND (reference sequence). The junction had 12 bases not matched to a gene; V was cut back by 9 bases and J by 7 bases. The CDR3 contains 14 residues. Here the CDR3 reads CASRMTGTRQPQHF. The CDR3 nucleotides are TGTGCCAGCCGCATGACAGGGACGAGGCAGCCCCAGCATTTT. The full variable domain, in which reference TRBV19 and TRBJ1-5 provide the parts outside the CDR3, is DGGITQSPKYLFRKEGQNVTLSCEQNLNHDAMYWYRQDPGQGLRLIYYSQIVNDFQKGDIAEGYSVSREKKESFPLTVTSAQKNPTAFYLCASRMTGTRQPQHFGDGTRLSIL.

The DNA for the CDR3 is TGTGCCAGCCGGGGGGGTGATGGCCAAGAGACCCAGTACTTC. It specifies CASRGGDGQETQYF. This chain connects TRBV6-1 to TRBJ2-5; TRBD2 agrees at 8 bases. Looked up from germline, CDR1 is MNHNS and CDR2 is SASEGT. The CDR3 has 14 amino acids. The V gene end was trimmed by 8 bases and the J gene end by 1 base; junction bases not matched to a gene: 6.

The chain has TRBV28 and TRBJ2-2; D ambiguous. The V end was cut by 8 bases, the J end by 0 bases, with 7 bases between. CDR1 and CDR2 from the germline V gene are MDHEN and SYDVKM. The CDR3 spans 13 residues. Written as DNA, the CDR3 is TGTGCCAGCGCATCCGCGAACACCGGGGAGCTGTTTTTT. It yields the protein CASASANTGELFF.

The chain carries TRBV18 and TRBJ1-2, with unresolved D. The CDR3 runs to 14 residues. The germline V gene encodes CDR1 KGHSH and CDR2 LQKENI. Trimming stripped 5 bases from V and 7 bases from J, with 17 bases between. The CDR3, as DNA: TGTGCCAGCTCAGAGATAGCGGGGTCGGCTGGCTACACCTTC. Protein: CASSEIAGSAGYTF. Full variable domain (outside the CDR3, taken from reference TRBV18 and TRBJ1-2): NAGVMQNPRHLVRRRGQEARLRCSPMKGHSHVYWYRQLPEEGLKFMVYLQKENIIDESGMPKERFSAEFPKEGPSILRIQQVVRGDSAAYFCASSEIAGSAGYTFGSGTRLTVV.

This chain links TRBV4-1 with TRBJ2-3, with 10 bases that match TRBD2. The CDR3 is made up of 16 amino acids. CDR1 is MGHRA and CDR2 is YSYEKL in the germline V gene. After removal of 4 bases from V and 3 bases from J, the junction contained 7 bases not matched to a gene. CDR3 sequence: CASSRGLAGATDTQYF. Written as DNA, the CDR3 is TGCGCCAGCAGCCGTGGCCTAGCGGGAGCGACAGATACGCAGTATTTT.